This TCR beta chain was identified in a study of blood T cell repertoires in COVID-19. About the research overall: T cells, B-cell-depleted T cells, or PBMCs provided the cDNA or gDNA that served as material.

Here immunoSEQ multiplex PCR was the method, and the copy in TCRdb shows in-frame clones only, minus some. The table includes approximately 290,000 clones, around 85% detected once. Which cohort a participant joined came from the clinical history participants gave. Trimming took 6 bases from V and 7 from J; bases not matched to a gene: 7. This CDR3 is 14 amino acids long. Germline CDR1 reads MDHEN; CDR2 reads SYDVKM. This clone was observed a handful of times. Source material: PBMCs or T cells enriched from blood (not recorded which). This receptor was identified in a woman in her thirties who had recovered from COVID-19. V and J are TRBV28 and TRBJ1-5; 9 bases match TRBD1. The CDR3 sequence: CASSQQGARQPQHF. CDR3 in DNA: TGTGCCAGCAGCCAACAGGGGGCGCGACAGCCCCAGCATTTT.